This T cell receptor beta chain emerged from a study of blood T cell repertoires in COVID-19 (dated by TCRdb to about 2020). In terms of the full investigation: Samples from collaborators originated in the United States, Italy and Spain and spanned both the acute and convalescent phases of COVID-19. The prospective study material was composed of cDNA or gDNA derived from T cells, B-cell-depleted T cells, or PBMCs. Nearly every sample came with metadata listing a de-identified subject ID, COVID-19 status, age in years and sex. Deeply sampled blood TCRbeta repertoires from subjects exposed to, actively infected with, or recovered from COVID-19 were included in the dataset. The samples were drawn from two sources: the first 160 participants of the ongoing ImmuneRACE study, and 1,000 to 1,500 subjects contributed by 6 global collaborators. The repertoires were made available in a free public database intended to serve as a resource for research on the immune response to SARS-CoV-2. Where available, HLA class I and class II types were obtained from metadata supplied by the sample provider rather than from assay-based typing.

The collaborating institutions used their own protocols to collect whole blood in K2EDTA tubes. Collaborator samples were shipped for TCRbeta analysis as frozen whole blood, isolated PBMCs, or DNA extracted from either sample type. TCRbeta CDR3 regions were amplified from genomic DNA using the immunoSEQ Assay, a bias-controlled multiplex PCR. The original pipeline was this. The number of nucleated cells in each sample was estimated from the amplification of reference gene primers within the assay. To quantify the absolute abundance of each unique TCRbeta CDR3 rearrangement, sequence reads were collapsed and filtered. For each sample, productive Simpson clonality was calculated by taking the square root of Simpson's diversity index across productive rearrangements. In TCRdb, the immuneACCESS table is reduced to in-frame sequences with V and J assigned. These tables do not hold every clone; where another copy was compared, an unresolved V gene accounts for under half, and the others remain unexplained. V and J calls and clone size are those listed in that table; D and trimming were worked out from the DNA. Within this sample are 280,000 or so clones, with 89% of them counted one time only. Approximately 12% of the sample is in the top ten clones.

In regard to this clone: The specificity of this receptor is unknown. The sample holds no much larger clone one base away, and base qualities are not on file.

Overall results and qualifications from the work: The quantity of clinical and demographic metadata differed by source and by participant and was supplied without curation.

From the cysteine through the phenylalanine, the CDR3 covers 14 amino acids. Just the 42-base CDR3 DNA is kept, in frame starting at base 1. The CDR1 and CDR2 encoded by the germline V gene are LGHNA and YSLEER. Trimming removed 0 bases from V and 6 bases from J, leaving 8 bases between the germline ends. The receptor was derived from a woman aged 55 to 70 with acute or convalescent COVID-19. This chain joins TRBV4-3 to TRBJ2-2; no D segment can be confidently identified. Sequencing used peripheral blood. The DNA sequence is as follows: TGCGCCAGCAGCCAAGATCATAGTTCCGGGGAGCTGTTTTTT. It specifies CASSQDHSSGELFF.